This T cell receptor (beta chain) stems from a study of CD8+CD57+ T cells in acquired aplastic anemia. Study summary: DNA per sorted CD4+ or CD8+ sample ranged roughly 0.18 to 30 ug, averaging approximately 3.3 ug.

TCR beta VDJ and CDR3 profiling used genomic DNA as template. TCRdb re-derived calls from the reads in MiXCR, one entry per CDR3 protein. The sample yields some 150,000 distinct CDR3 sequences, roughly 40% seen once. Study-wide results and caveats: Both patients and controls carried the same twenty-nine CD8+ CDR3 sequences. CD8+ Simpson's diversity in patients was not significantly different from that in controls.

This clonotype has at least ten counts. Its target is unknown. Trimming removed 0 bases at V and 3 bases at J, with 9 bases between. The CDR3 loop spans 14 amino acids. The germline CDR1 and CDR2 sequences are SGHRS and YFSETQ. The rearrangement links TRBV5-1 to TRBJ1-1; maybe TRBD1 (5 bases). The clonotype originates from a human donor in good health, serving as a control. Sequenced input: sorted CD4+, CD8+, or CD8+CD57+ T cells (not recorded which) from PBMCs. CDR3: CASSLEGADTEAFF. CDR3 nucleotides: TGCGCCAGCAGCTTGGAAGGGGCGGACACTGAAGCTTTCTTT.